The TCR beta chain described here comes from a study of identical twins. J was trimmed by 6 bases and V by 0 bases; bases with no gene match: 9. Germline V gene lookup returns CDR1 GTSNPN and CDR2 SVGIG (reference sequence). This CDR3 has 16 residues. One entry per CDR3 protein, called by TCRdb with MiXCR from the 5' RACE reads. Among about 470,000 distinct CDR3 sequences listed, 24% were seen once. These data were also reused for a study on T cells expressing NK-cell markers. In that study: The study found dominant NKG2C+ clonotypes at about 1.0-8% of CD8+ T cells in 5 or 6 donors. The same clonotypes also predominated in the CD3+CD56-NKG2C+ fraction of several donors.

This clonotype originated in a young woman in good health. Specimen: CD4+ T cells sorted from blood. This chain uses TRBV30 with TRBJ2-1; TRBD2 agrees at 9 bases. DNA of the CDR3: TGTGCCTGGAGTGTACAAAGGGCGGGAGGGCCCAATGAGCAGTTCTTC. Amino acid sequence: CAWSVQRAGGPNEQFF.